The 9 T cell receptor beta chains given below trace back to one sample, sequenced in a study of monozygotic twins with cystic fibrosis. The protocol was immunoSEQ multiplex PCR, while the TCRdb copy is restricted to in-frame clones and leaves out a portion. The sample consists of tens of thousands of clones, approximately 96% of them appearing once. The sequenced sample consisted of blood. The receptors were sampled from a girl aged 2 to 10 with cystic fibrosis.

The V call is TRBV7-9, the J call TRBJ2-2; a weak D match, TRBD2 (5 bases). The CDR3 loop spans 15 amino acids. The V end was cut by 2 bases, the J end by 6 bases, with 13 bases between. Germline V gene lookup returns CDR1 SEHNR and CDR2 FQNEAQ (reference sequence). CDR3 region: CASSLRTGVPGELFF. CDR3 bases: TGTGCCAGCAGCTTACGTACCGGGGTGCCCGGGGAGCTGTTTTTT.

The chain combines TRBV10-3 with TRBJ2-7; 9 bases fit TRBD1. This CDR3 has 14 residues. The trim removed 6 bases at V and 2 bases at J, leaving 5 bases unmatched. The germline CDR1 and CDR2 sequences are ENHRY and SYGVKD. DNA of the CDR3: TGTGCCATCAGCCCCGGGACAGGGACCTACGAGCAGTACTTC. This codes for CAISPGTGTYEQYF.

The chain couples TRBV7-9 to TRBJ2-5; 7 bases are a match to TRBD1. The CDR3 has 11 amino acids. Germline V gene sequence: CDR1 SEHNR, CDR2 FQNEAQ (reference sequence). J lost 4 bases, V lost 8 bases, and 1 base had no gene match. As DNA, the CDR3 is TGTGCCAGCGACAGGGTAGAGACCCAGTACTTC. Encoded protein: CASDRVETQYF.

The V call is TRBV7-2, the J call TRBJ2-2; no definite D call. Germline values: CDR1 SGHTA, CDR2 FQGNSA. Trimming took off 3 bases at V and 5 bases at J, with 10 bases between the two ends. The CDR3 runs to 14 residues. The CDR3 loop is CASSFRTVTGELFF. CDR3 sequence (DNA): TGTGCCAGCAGCTTCCGGACGGTTACCGGGGAGCTGTTTTTT.

This clone was detected only once. The chain couples TRBV7-8 to TRBJ2-1; TRBD2 matches at 9 bases. V was clipped by 5 bases and J by 8 bases; unmatched bases: 10. This CDR3 is built from 15 residues. Germline-derived CDR1 and CDR2 are SGHVS and FQNEAQ. The CDR3 region has the DNA TGTGCCAGCAGCCCGGCGGTAGCGGGAGTGGATGAGCAGTTCTTC. Protein product: CASSPAVAGVDEQFF.

CDR3 sequence reads: CASSQEVRDSSGNTIYF. The DNA of the CDR3 is TGTGCCAGCAGCCAAGAGGTCCGGGACAGCTCTGGAAACACCATATATTTT. The chain recombines TRBV4-2 with TRBJ1-3, with TRBD1 identical over 7 bases. J gave up 0 bases and V 0 bases, and 5 bases lay outside the gene matches. CDR1 LGHNA and CDR2 YNFKEQ come from the germline V gene. This CDR3 has 17 amino acids.

This clone was recorded a few times. V usage is TRBV4-1 and J usage is TRBJ2-3; no firm D call. The V end lost 1 base, the J end lost 2 bases, and 7 bases lay between the germline ends. Germline V lookup: CDR1 MGHRA, CDR2 YSYEKL. CDR3 length: 14 residues. This CDR3 reads CASSQGAPTDTQYF. Here the CDR3 DNA reads TGCGCCAGCAGCCAAGGGGCCCCCACAGATACGCAGTATTTT.

The chain links TRBV27 to TRBJ2-5, with TRBD2 identical over 13 bases. In germline, CDR1 is MNHEY, CDR2 SMNVEV (reference sequence). The J segment lost 4 bases and the V segment lost 6 bases, leaving 2 bases of the junction unmatched. This CDR3 spans 14 amino acids. The CDR3 reads CASSGLAGVETQYF. For the CDR3, the DNA is TGTGCCAGCAGCGGACTAGCGGGAGTAGAGACCCAGTACTTC.

This clone was seen just once. The chain employs TRBV2 and TRBJ1-4; TRBD1 agrees at 7 bases. CDR3 length: 16 amino acids. Germline loops: CDR1 SNHLY, CDR2 FYNNEI. The J segment lost 0 bases and the V segment lost 8 bases, leaving 9 bases of the junction unmatched. CDR3 coding DNA: TGTGCCAGCTTCTTCCCCGGGACAGCAACTAATGAAAAACTGTTTTTT. Residues: CASFFPGTATNEKLFF.